This record covers a single T cell receptor beta chain. It has no known antigen specificity. Base qualities are not provided; no much larger clone lies one nucleotide away. This sample was included in a study of post-analysis software for immune sequencing data (dated by TCRdb to 2015 to 2017). About the study as a whole: Recorded disease courses included relapsing-remitting, secondary progressive and progressive-relapsing multiple sclerosis, with some patients lacking subtype annotation. The patient repertoires were compared against approximately eleven previously published healthy control repertoires obtained from donors aged about 6 to 26 years. A subset of samples was prepared in parallel using single-end sample barcoding, then pooled and co-amplified after Illumina adapter ligation.

Here is what the overall study found, with its caveats: Strong co-clustering of samples prepared in the same batch was shown by direct clustering with F measure, prompting a batch-effect correction. Compared with controls, multiple sclerosis patients had significantly lower normalized Chao1 diversity, a finding suggesting substantial peripheral T-cell clonal expansion. The multiple sclerosis patient group was slightly younger than the control group. Patients showed significantly higher frequencies than controls for roughly 5 TRBV segments, among them TRBV5-6, TRBV5-1 and TRBV20-1.

Here V drops 2 bases and J drops 6 bases, and the junction holds 10 bases not matched to any gene. The germline V gene supplies CDR1 SGHRS and CDR2 YFSETQ. The CDR3 starts with the cysteine, ends with the phenylalanine, and has 17 residues. CDR3 DNA is the only sequence kept; it has 51 bases, read in frame from the first base. The method behind the library was PCR. Instrument used: Illumina HiSeq 2500. Unique molecular identifiers were incorporated into TCR beta cDNA libraries to reduce PCR and sequencing biases. Per 1 to 10 million input T cells, roughly 500,000 cDNA molecules were obtained, such that each molecule approximated one T cell. The patient libraries were prepared and sequenced with the same protocol used for the earlier healthy control dataset. Samples belonging to the same batch were prepared together, multiplexed and sequenced on a shared HiSeq lane. Processing in the source paper ran as follows. MIGEC handled the raw barcoded reads, throwing out single-read molecular identifier groups before consensus assembly and CDR3 extraction. VDJtools was used for post-analysis of the clonotype tables, with diversity normalized by down-sampling every dataset to the smallest sample size. In repertoire overlap clustering, CDR3 amino acid sequences, but not nucleotide sequences, were matched to correct batch-related cross-sample contamination. TCRdb took the public reads, trimmed them with fastp at Q25, ran MiXCR for clone calling and kept in-frame beta chains. CDR3 protein duplicates are merged, each entry listing the most common genes and DNA. TCRdb, rather than the study authors, made the V and J calls. The sample contains roughly 600,000 distinct CDR3 sequences, around 44% of them found a single time. Clones ranked in the top ten supply around 1.7% of the sample.

To demonstrate the VDJtools post-analysis software, the study profiled TCR beta repertoires from the peripheral blood of 13 young patients with multiple sclerosis. Multiple sclerosis patients were children and adolescents aged about 6 to 15 years. This clonotype originated in a girl aged 5-17 years with multiple sclerosis. The sample was blood. The rearranged chain carries TRBV5-1 and TRBJ2-1; TRBD2 matches 11 bases in the middle. Here is the DNA: TGCGCCAGCAGCTTAATCCCGACTAGCGGGAAAGGCAATGAGCAGTTCTTC. Translated, this is CASSLIPTSGKGNEQFF.